What follows describes a single T cell receptor beta chain. The CDR3 covers 15 residues. Germline loops: CDR1 SQVTM, CDR2 ANQGSEA. Trimming left V 0 bases short and J 1 base short, with 12 bases between. The sample is drawn from a study of cytomegalovirus exposure and HLA in healthy donors. Primers: 60 Vbeta forward and 13 Jbeta reverse. The table came from immunoSEQ multiplex PCR; TCRdb's copy has only in-frame clones and leaves some out. This sample's clone table lists about 53,000 clones. The rearrangement links TRBV29-1 to TRBJ1-1; a weak D match, TRBD1 (6 bases). The receptor comes from a woman younger than 30 in good health and CMV-seronegative. The specimen sequenced was PBMCs. CDR3 sequence: CSVEDQQGENTEAFF. DNA of the CDR3: TGCAGCGTTGAAGATCAACAGGGAGAGAACACTGAAGCTTTCTTT.